One sample yielded the 20 T cell receptor beta chains listed below, sequenced in a study of blood T cell repertoires in COVID-19. TCRdb keeps only in-frame clones here, not all; method: immunoSEQ multiplex PCR. This sample yields more than 400,000 clones, of which roughly 87% are seen a single time; 0.7% belongs to the top ten. What was sequenced was PBMCs or T cells enriched from blood (not recorded which). The receptor set was obtained from a woman aged 18-29 years who had recovered from COVID-19.

V usage is TRBV6-4 and J usage is TRBJ1-1; maybe TRBD1 (5 bases). CDR1 and CDR2 from the germline V gene are MRHNA and SNTAGT. V gave up 4 bases and J gave up 7 bases, with 13 bases separating them. The CDR3 runs 13 residues. CDR3 nucleotide sequence: TGTGCCAGCAGTGGAGTCGGCAGGGATGAAGCTTTCTTT. This sequence encodes CASSGVGRDEAFF.

The rearrangement links TRBV5-6 to TRBJ1-2; D not resolved. This CDR3 region has 12 residues. Trimming removed 4 bases from V and 13 bases from J, with 17 bases in between. The V gene's germline CDR1 is SGHDT and CDR2 YYEEEE. CDR3 in amino acids: CASSPLEGRSTF. CDR3 in DNA: TGTGCCAGCAGCCCCCTGGAGGGCAGGTCCACCTTC. Full variable domain (outside the CDR3, taken from reference TRBV5-6 and TRBJ1-2): DAGVTQSPTHLIKTRGQQVTLRCSPKSGHDTVSWYQQALGQGPQFIFQYYEEEERQRGNFPDRFSGHQFPNYSSELNVNALLLGDSALYLCASSPLEGRSTFGSGTRLTVV.

The rearrangement joins TRBV10-2 to TRBJ1-1; D remains ambiguous. The CDR3 has 13 residues. Germline-derived CDR1 and CDR2 are WSHSY and SAAADI. Trimming took 5 bases from V and 7 from J, leaving 14 bases between them. Here the CDR3 DNA reads TGCGCCAGCAGTAAACAGTTCGGTTTTGAAGCTTTCTTT. It specifies CASSKQFGFEAFF.

The J gene is TRBJ1-1, the V gene TRBV30, with a tentative D call TRBD1 (5 bases). V was shortened by 8 bases and J by 3 bases, with 19 bases between the two germline ends. Germline V lookup: CDR1 GTSNPN, CDR2 SVGIG (reference sequence). CDR3 length: 14 residues. CDR3 nucleotide sequence: TGTGCCGGGGACGGGATAGAACATCACACTGAAGCTTTCTTT. Its translation: CAGDGIEHHTEAFF.

This clone was recorded only once. The CDR3 reads CASSPSRLAGELFF. CDR3 bases: TGTGCCAGCAGCCCATCCAGACTAGCCGGGGAGCTGTTTTTT. V gene TRBV5-4 combines with J gene TRBJ2-2; D may be TRBD2 (6 bases). Germline CDR1 is SGHNT and CDR2 is YYREEE (reference sequence). Deletions cut 4 bases from V and 6 bases from J, with 13 bases between. The CDR3 contains 14 residues.

The gene calls are TRBV19 and TRBJ2-5, with D possibly being TRBD2 (6 bases). Germline V gene sequence: CDR1 LNHDA, CDR2 SQIVND (reference sequence). This CDR3 has 11 residues. The V gene lost 4 bases and the J gene lost 10 bases, with 10 bases spanning the gap. In DNA form, the CDR3 reads TGTGCCAGTAGTACGGGAGTGCGCCAGTACTTC. Translated: CASSTGVRQYF.

This clone was counted a few times. The V call is TRBV28, the J call TRBJ1-3; 11 nucleotides align to TRBD1. V lost 6 bases, J lost 5 bases, and 9 bases stayed unmatched. The CDR3 has 16 residues. The germline gives CDR1 MDHEN, CDR2 SYDVKM. CDR3 bases: TGTGCCAGCAGCCCCCCGGGACAGGGGGGAAGAAACACCATATATTTT. Protein: CASSPPGQGGRNTIYF.

The rearrangement joins TRBV24-1 to TRBJ2-7; 8 bases are shared with TRBD1. The CDR3 is 15 residues long. CDR1 is KGHDR, CDR2 SFDVKD, per germline. V shed 4 bases, J shed 1 base, and the junction held 5 bases outside the gene matches. The CDR3 nucleotides are TGTGCCACCAGTGACCCTCGACAGGGGTCCTACGAGCAGTACTTC. Translation gives CATSDPRQGSYEQYF.

The rearrangement links TRBV3-1 (or the pseudogene TRBV3-2) to TRBJ2-5; 8 bases line up with TRBD2. CDR1 is LGHDT and CDR2 is YNNKEL in the germline V gene (reference sequence). V shed 5 bases and J 3 bases; nucleotides not matched to a gene: 17. The CDR3 is 18 residues long. In DNA form, the CDR3 reads TGTGCCAGCAGCTCTCGATTGGAGTACGGGGGGGAAAAAGAGACCCAGTACTTC. Its translation: CASSSRLEYGGEKETQYF.

This chain uses TRBV7-2 with TRBJ1-2; the match to TRBD1 covers 9 bases. The CDR3 consists of 15 residues. Germline CDR1 reads SGHTA; CDR2 reads FQGNSA. J gave up 6 bases and V 5 bases, and 10 bases lay outside the gene matches. Here the CDR3 reads CASSPGTGRGDGYTF. The CDR3 DNA follows: TGTGCCAGCAGCCCCGGGACAGGGAGGGGAGATGGCTACACCTTC.

The chain recombines TRBV30 with TRBJ1-2; 10 nucleotides line up with TRBD1. CDR1 GTSNPN and CDR2 SVGIG come from the germline V gene (reference sequence). The CDR3 has 15 amino acids. Germline trimming cut 1 base from V and 4 bases from J; bases unmatched to any gene: 6. In DNA, the CDR3 is TGTGCCTGGAGTGGGCCGGGACAGGGGCCCTATGGCTACACCTTC. The encoded protein is CAWSGPGQGPYGYTF.

This clone appeared a single time. This chain connects TRBV24-1 to TRBJ1-5; no reliable D call. The V gene lost 8 bases and the J gene lost 8 bases, with 15 bases spanning the gap. This CDR3 spans 13 amino acids. In germline, CDR1 is KGHDR, CDR2 SFDVKD. CDR3 bases: TGTGCCACCACAACGAGGGAGATCAAGCCCCAGCATTTT. It yields the protein CATTTREIKPQHF.

The chain carries TRBV5-5 and TRBJ2-1, with a weak D call TRBD2 (5 bases). Trimming shortened V by 4 bases and J by 7 bases, and 18 bases separated the two germline ends. CDR1 and CDR2 from the germline V gene are SGHKS and YYEKEE (reference sequence). The CDR3 loop spans 15 amino acids. The CDR3 here is CASSRWRPPGNEQFF. The CDR3 DNA reads TGTGCCAGCAGCCGGTGGCGGCCCCCGGGGAATGAGCAGTTCTTC.

The chain combines TRBV30 with TRBJ1-3; D ambiguous. The CDR3 loop spans 12 amino acids. CDR1 is GTSNPN, CDR2 SVGIG, per germline (reference sequence). V gave up 4 bases and J gave up 4 bases, with 8 bases separating them. The CDR3 DNA reads TGTGCCTGGAACTATAGAGGAAACACCATATATTTT. Encoded protein: CAWNYRGNTIYF.

CDR3 DNA sequence: TGTGCCAGCAACCAGGGGAACTATGGCTACACCTTC. It codes for CASNQGNYGYTF. The J gene is TRBJ1-2, the V gene TRBV28, with a weak D call TRBD1 (6 bases). V lost 7 bases, J lost 2 bases, and 8 bases lay in between. The CDR3 spans 12 residues. The germline gives CDR1 MDHEN, CDR2 SYDVKM.

The J gene is TRBJ1-1, the V gene TRBV10-3; D is perhaps TRBD1 (6 bases). The CDR3 sequence is 14 residues long. V lost 4 bases, J lost 0 bases, and 9 bases lay in between. Germline V gene lookup returns CDR1 ENHRY and CDR2 SYGVKD. Here the CDR3 DNA reads TGTGCCATCAGTGGACAGGACTTGAACACTGAAGCTTTCTTT. Translating gives CAISGQDLNTEAFF.

The chain employs TRBV5-4 and TRBJ2-2, with TRBD1 matching 7 bases. CDR3 size: 15 residues. V dropped 4 bases and J dropped 0; count of bases not matched to a gene: 3. CDR1 SGHNT and CDR2 YYREEE come from the germline V gene (reference sequence). As DNA, the CDR3 is TGTGCCAGCAGCACCGGACAGGCGAACACCGGGGAGCTGTTTTTT. Translation: CASSTGQANTGELFF.

The chain carries TRBV11-1 and TRBJ2-7; 8 nucleotides match TRBD1. Germline V CDR1 and CDR2: SGHAT, FQDESV (reference sequence). This CDR3 spans 13 amino acids. V lost 5 bases, J lost 3 bases, and 3 bases stayed unmatched. The CDR3 sequence: CASSTDRDYEQYF. For the CDR3, the DNA is TGTGCCAGCAGCACGGACAGGGACTACGAGCAGTACTTC.

The V call is TRBV5-5, the J call TRBJ1-2; 10 positions agree with TRBD1. From germline, CDR1 is SGHKS and CDR2 YYEKEE (reference sequence). The CDR3 is made up of 14 amino acids. After removal of 4 bases from V and 5 bases from J, the junction contained 5 bases not matched to a gene. The CDR3 bases are TGTGCCAGCAGCGTGGGACAGGGGCTTTATGGCTACACCTTC. Translation: CASSVGQGLYGYTF.

This clone was counted between two and nine times. The chain is built from TRBV6-2 or TRBV6-3 and TRBJ1-1, with D tentatively TRBD1 (5 bases). The germline V gene has CDR1 MNHEY and CDR2 SVGEGT. The CDR3 runs 15 residues. Trimming removed 2 bases from V and 5 bases from J, with 15 bases in between. The DNA of the CDR3 is TGTGCCAGCAGTTACCTTGGGGCGGATAAGACTGAAGCTTTCTTT. It specifies CASSYLGADKTEAFF.